Below, 25 T cell receptor beta chains from the same sample are listed, as sequenced in a study of blood T cell repertoires in COVID-19. The data were produced by immunoSEQ multiplex PCR, yet TCRdb's version contains in-frame clones alone and is incomplete. This table has 300,000 to 350,000 clones, about 88% appearing once. The sample was PBMCs or T cells enriched from blood (not recorded which). These receptors were obtained from a woman aged 30 to 39 who had been exposed to COVID-19.

This clone was recorded a few times. This chain links TRBV19 with TRBJ2-7; 7 bases align to TRBD1. Germline CDR1 and CDR2: LNHDA and SQIVND (reference sequence). The CDR3 consists of 15 residues. V was pared by 5 bases and J by 4 bases, with 11 bases of the junction left unmatched. For the CDR3, the DNA is TGTGCCAGTAGTGTGCCGGGACAGTCGAAGTACGAGCAGTACTTC. Translating it yields CASSVPGQSKYEQYF. Looking up the rest from reference TRBV19 and TRBJ2-7 gives the full variable domain: DGGITQSPKYLFRKEGQNVTLSCEQNLNHDAMYWYRQDPGQGLRLIYYSQIVNDFQKGDIAEGYSVSREKKESFPLTVTSAQKNPTAFYLCASSVPGQSKYEQYFGPGTRLTVT.

This clone was seen a few times. The chain joins TRBV6-5 to TRBJ1-4, with D perhaps TRBD1 (6 bases). The CDR3 consists of 14 residues. Trimming pared 8 bases from V and 2 bases from J, leaving 12 bases between. CDR1 MNHEY and CDR2 SVGAGI come from the germline V gene. CDR3 nucleotide sequence: TGTGCCAGCGATAGGGGGAGCACTAATGAAAAACTGTTTTTT. This encodes CASDRGSTNEKLFF.

V gene TRBV6-5 combines with J gene TRBJ2-1; D unresolved. The CDR3 runs 12 residues. Trimming left V 2 bases short and J 10 bases short, with 9 bases between. In germline, CDR1 is MNHEY, CDR2 SVGAGI. The CDR3 reads CASSYGAREQFF. For the CDR3, the DNA is TGTGCCAGCAGTTACGGAGCCAGAGAGCAGTTCTTC.

The chain is built from TRBV19 and TRBJ1-2; possibly TRBD1 for D (6 bases). Per germline, CDR1 LNHDA and CDR2 SQIVND (reference sequence). This CDR3 is built from 14 residues. Trimming shortened V by 4 bases and J by 5 bases, and 14 bases separated the two germline ends. The CDR3 spells CASSTETGFYGYTF. Written as DNA, the CDR3 is TGTGCCAGTAGTACGGAAACAGGGTTTTATGGCTACACCTTC.

The chain uses TRBV2 and TRBJ2-3; D is unresolved. Trimming shortened V by 3 bases and J by 0 bases, and 13 bases separated the two germline ends. Germline V gene data show CDR1 as SNHLY and CDR2 as FYNNEI. The CDR3 runs to 16 residues. In DNA, the CDR3 is TGTGCCAGCAGTGACCCAGCGAGTAGGAGCACAGATACGCAGTATTTT. Translation: CASSDPASRSTDTQYF.

V gene TRBV18 combines with J gene TRBJ2-4; TRBD1 agrees at 8 bases. This CDR3 spans 15 amino acids. Per the germline V gene, CDR1 is KGHSH and CDR2 is LQKENI. Trimming cost V 3 bases and J 0 bases; bases outside gene matches: 1. The CDR3: CASSPDRVAKNIQYF. CDR3 DNA sequence: TGTGCCAGCTCACCGGACAGGGTAGCCAAAAACATTCAGTACTTC.

The chain employs TRBV5-4 and TRBJ2-7; the D gene is possibly TRBD2 (5 bases). The CDR3 sequence is 13 residues long. Trimming shortened V by 1 base and J by 3 bases, and 8 bases separated the two germline ends. Germline loops: CDR1 SGHNT, CDR2 YYREEE (reference sequence). CDR3 DNA sequence: TGTGCCAGCAGCTTGATGAGGGACTACGAGCAGTACTTC. Translating it yields CASSLMRDYEQYF. Full variable domain (missing parts from reference TRBV5-4 and TRBJ2-7): ETGVTQSPTHLIKTRGQQVTLRCSSQSGHNTVSWYQQALGQGPQFIFQYYREEENGRGNFPPRFSGLQFPNYSSELNVNALELDDSALYLCASSLMRDYEQYFGPGTRLTVT.

The rearrangement joins TRBV5-4 to TRBJ1-2; 9 bases line up with TRBD1. Looked up from germline, CDR1 is SGHNT and CDR2 is YYREEE (reference sequence). V dropped 0 bases and J dropped 4; count of bases not matched to a gene: 7. The CDR3 sequence is 16 residues long. CDR3 in amino acids: CASSLAKGQGTYGYTF. Here the CDR3 DNA reads TGTGCCAGCAGCTTGGCCAAGGGACAGGGTACCTATGGCTACACCTTC.

This clone appeared once. V and J are TRBV13 and TRBJ1-1; the match to TRBD1 covers 10 bases. The CDR3 consists of 18 residues. CDR1 is PRHDT and CDR2 is FYEKMQ in the germline V gene (reference sequence). J lost 2 bases, V lost 4 bases, and 13 bases had no gene match. The CDR3 sequence: CASSSAPGTGAGNTEAFF. The DNA of the CDR3 is TGTGCCAGCAGCTCCGCTCCCGGGACAGGGGCTGGAAACACTGAAGCTTTCTTT.

The gene calls are TRBV5-1 and TRBJ2-3; the D gene is possibly TRBD1 (6 bases). This CDR3 region has 15 residues. The V gene lost 0 bases and the J gene lost 5 bases, with 13 bases spanning the gap. CDR1 is SGHRS, CDR2 YFSETQ, per germline. The CDR3 DNA is TGCGCCAGCAGCTTGGGGCAGGGGTTTGGAGATACGCAGTATTTT. Translating gives CASSLGQGFGDTQYF.

CDR3 in amino acids: CASSLFERGHQPQHF. The CDR3 DNA reads as TGTGCCAGCTCACTATTTGAGCGGGGCCATCAGCCCCAGCATTTT. This chain connects TRBV18 to TRBJ1-5, with D possibly being TRBD1 (5 bases). Germline loops: CDR1 KGHSH, CDR2 LQKENI. Between the trimmed V and J ends, which lost 4 bases and 5 bases, there was a span of 15 bases. This CDR3 has 15 amino acids.

The chain links TRBV30 to TRBJ2-7; TRBD2 is a possible D gene (6 bases). Germline CDR1 reads GTSNPN; CDR2 reads SVGIG (reference sequence). The CDR3 runs to 14 residues. Between the trimmed V and J ends, which lost 4 bases and 5 bases, there was a span of 18 bases. CDR3 protein: CAWTPRGPKDEQYF. The CDR3, as DNA: TGTGCCTGGACTCCGCGGGGACCCAAGGACGAGCAGTACTTC. Based on the CDR3 plus reference TRBV30 and TRBJ2-7, the full variable domain is SQTIHQWPATLVQPVGSPLSLECTVEGTSNPNLYWYRQAAGRGLQLLFYSVGIGQISSEVPQNLSASRPQDRQFILSSKKLLLSDSGFYLCAWTPRGPKDEQYFGPGTRLTVT.

The chain has TRBV11-2 and TRBJ2-5; perhaps TRBD1 as D (6 bases). V dropped 1 base and J dropped 0 bases, with 6 bases sitting between them. Germline V gene lookup returns CDR1 SGHAT and CDR2 FQNNGV. This CDR3 is 14 amino acids long. Here the CDR3 DNA reads TGTGCCAGCAGCTTAGGACAGGACCAAGAGACCCAGTACTTC. Translation: CASSLGQDQETQYF. Drawing the rest from reference TRBV11-2 and TRBJ2-5, the complete variable domain is EAGVAQSPRYKIIEKRQSVAFWCNPISGHATLYWYQQILGQGPKLLIQFQNNGVVDDSQLPKDRFSAERLKGVDSTLKIQPAKLEDSAVYLCASSLGQDQETQYFGPGTRLLVL.

The J gene is TRBJ2-7, the V gene TRBV5-1, with 9 bases aligning to TRBD1. Germline V gene sequence: CDR1 SGHRS, CDR2 YFSETQ. This CDR3 spans 16 amino acids. The trim removed 0 bases at V and 3 bases at J, leaving 7 bases unmatched. Written as DNA, the CDR3 is TGCGCCAGCAGCTTGGCCCGTCCGGGACAGGGCTACGAGCAGTACTTC. It is translated as CASSLARPGQGYEQYF.

This clone was seen only once. The chain employs TRBV29-1 and TRBJ1-2; 9 bases are a match to TRBD1. V gave up 3 bases and J gave up 5 bases; unmatched junction bases: 7. Germline loops: CDR1 SQVTM, CDR2 ANQGSEA. The CDR3 is made up of 14 amino acids. The CDR3 reads CSVEQQGALYGYTF. The CDR3 DNA reads TGCAGCGTTGAGCAACAGGGGGCCCTATATGGCTACACCTTC. Based on the CDR3 plus reference TRBV29-1 and TRBJ1-2, the full variable domain is SAVISQKPSRDICQRGTSLTIQCQVDSQVTMMFWYRQQPGQSLTLIATANQGSEATYESGFVIDKFPISRPNLTFSTLTVSNMSPEDSSIYLCSVEQQGALYGYTFGSGTRLTVV.

The V and J genes are TRBV18 and TRBJ2-3; 9 bases align to TRBD1. J gave up 8 bases and V 3 bases, and 6 bases lay outside the gene matches. The CDR3 totals 14 residues. CDR1 and CDR2 from the germline V gene are KGHSH and LQKENI. CDR3 residues: CASSPPGTGFTQYF. CDR3 sequence (DNA): TGTGCCAGCTCACCCCCCGGGACAGGGTTTACGCAGTATTTT.

The rearrangement uses TRBV6-6 and TRBJ1-1, with 10 bases that match TRBD1. The CDR3 contains 16 residues. Germline CDR1 and CDR2: MNHNY and SVGAGI (reference sequence). V shed 2 bases and J 0 bases; nucleotides not matched to a gene: 3. Here the CDR3 DNA reads TGTGCCAGCAGTTACCGGGGACAGGGGCTGAACACTGAAGCTTTCTTT. Its translation: CASSYRGQGLNTEAFF.

With regard to this clone: Distinct nucleotide sequences in the sample also encode this CDR3. The V gene is TRBV28, the J gene TRBJ1-1, with D unresolved. The CDR3 contains 14 residues. Germline CDR1 MDHEN, CDR2 SYDVKM. V shed 1 base and J shed 1 base, with 7 bases lying between them. In DNA form, the CDR3 reads TGTGCCAGCAGTTTATCGGGAGGGAACACTGAAGCTTTCTTT. Translated, it gives CASSLSGGNTEAFF.

This clone was observed a single time. This chain joins TRBV18 and TRBJ2-1; perhaps TRBD2 as D (6 bases). CDR3 size: 15 residues. Germline CDR1 reads KGHSH; CDR2 reads LQKENI. V lost 7 bases to trimming and J lost 6 bases, with 19 bases between them. This chain's CDR3 is CASFSITGEGNEQFF. CDR3 sequence (DNA): TGTGCCAGCTTCTCCATCACGGGAGAGGGCAATGAGCAGTTCTTC.

This clone has more than one count but fewer than ten. This rearrangement joins TRBV10-3 to TRBJ2-5; the match to TRBD2 covers 9 bases. The CDR3 has 20 residues. Germline CDR1 reads ENHRY; CDR2 reads SYGVKD. The V segment lost 0 bases and the J segment 2 bases; nucleotides outside the gene matches: 16. DNA for the CDR3: TGTGCCATCAGTGAGTCGAAAGTCCTAGCGGGACGGGGGTATCAAGAGACCCAGTACTTC. This sequence encodes CAISESKVLAGRGYQETQYF.

This clone showed up just once. The J gene is TRBJ2-3, the V gene TRBV28; TRBD2 is a possible D gene (6 bases). The CDR3 length is 14 residues. V was trimmed by 4 bases and J by 6 bases, leaving 14 bases between them. Looked up from germline, CDR1 is MDHEN and CDR2 is SYDVKM. In nucleotides, the CDR3 is TGTGCCAGCAGTTCCGGCGGGGCAGGTGATACGCAGTATTTT. Translation gives CASSSGGAGDTQYF.

V is TRBV2 and J is TRBJ1-2; D is unresolved. The CDR3 spans 14 residues. In germline, CDR1 is SNHLY, CDR2 FYNNEI. Trimming shortened V by 7 bases and J by 2 bases, and 14 bases separated the two germline ends. CDR3 sequence (DNA): TGTGCCAGCACGGGAGGAGCAATCAACTATGGCTACACCTTC. Translation gives CASTGGAINYGYTF.

CDR3 loop: CASSLRQGAAQPQHF. The CDR3 DNA sequence: TGTGCCAGCAGTTTGCGACAGGGGGCAGCTCAGCCCCAGCATTTT. This chain connects TRBV27 to TRBJ1-5, with 10 bases lining up with TRBD1. With 3 bases clipped from V and 6 bases from J, the junction kept 5 bases outside the gene matches. CDR1 MNHEY and CDR2 SMNVEV come from the germline V gene (reference sequence). The CDR3 extends over 15 amino acids.

The chain links TRBV2 to TRBJ1-1; D gene uncertain. Germline V gene data show CDR1 as SNHLY and CDR2 as FYNNEI. Trimming left V 2 bases short and J 0 bases short, with 10 bases between. This CDR3 is built from 15 residues. The DNA of the CDR3 is TGTGCCAGCAGTGAAAAAACAGCCATGAACACTGAAGCTTTCTTT. Residues: CASSEKTAMNTEAFF.

This chain joins TRBV5-1 and TRBJ1-1; the match to TRBD1 covers 9 bases. The germline V gene has CDR1 SGHRS and CDR2 YFSETQ. The CDR3 covers 15 residues. J lost 1 base, V lost 2 bases, and 3 bases had no gene match. DNA of the CDR3: TGCGCCAGCAGCTTAAAGGACAGGGGGAACACTGAAGCTTTCTTT. It is translated as CASSLKDRGNTEAFF.